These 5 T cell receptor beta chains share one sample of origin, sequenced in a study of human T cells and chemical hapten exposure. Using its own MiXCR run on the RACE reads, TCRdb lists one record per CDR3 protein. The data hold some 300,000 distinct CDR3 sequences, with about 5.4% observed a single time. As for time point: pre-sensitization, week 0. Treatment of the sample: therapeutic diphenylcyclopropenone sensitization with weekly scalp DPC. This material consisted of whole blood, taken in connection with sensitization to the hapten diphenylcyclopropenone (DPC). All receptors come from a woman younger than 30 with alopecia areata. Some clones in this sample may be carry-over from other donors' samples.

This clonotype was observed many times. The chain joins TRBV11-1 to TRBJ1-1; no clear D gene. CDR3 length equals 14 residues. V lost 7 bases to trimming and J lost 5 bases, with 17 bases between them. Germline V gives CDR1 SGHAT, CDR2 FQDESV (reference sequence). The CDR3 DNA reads TGTGCCAGCATCTCGGAAGGTCGGGGAACTGAAGCTTTCTTT. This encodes CASISEGRGTEAFF.

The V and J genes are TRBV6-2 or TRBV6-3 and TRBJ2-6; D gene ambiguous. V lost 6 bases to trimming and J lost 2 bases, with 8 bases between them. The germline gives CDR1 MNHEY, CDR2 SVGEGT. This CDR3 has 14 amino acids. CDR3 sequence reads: CASRTRPGANVLTF. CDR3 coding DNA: TGTGCCAGCAGGACAAGACCTGGGGCCAACGTCCTGACTTTC.

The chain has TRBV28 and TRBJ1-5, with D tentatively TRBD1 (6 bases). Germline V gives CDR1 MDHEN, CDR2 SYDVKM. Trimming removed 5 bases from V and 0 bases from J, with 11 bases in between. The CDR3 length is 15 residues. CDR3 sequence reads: CASSPEGGSNQPQHF. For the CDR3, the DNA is TGTGCCAGCAGTCCGGAGGGGGGTAGCAATCAGCCCCAGCATTTT.

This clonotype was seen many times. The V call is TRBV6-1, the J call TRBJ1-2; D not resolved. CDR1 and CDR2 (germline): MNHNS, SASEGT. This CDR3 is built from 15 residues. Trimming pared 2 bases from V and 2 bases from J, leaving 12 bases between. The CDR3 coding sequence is TGTGCCAGCAGTGAAAGTCAAGGCAGGAACTATGGCTACACCTTC. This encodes CASSESQGRNYGYTF.

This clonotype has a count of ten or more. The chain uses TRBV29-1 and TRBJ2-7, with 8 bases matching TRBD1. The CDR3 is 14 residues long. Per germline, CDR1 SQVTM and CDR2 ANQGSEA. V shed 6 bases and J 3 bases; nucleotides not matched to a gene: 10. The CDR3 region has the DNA TGCAGCGTCGCCAGGACAGGGACCCACTACGAGCAGTACTTC. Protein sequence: CSVARTGTHYEQYF.